Below, 2 T cell receptor beta chains from the same sample are listed, as sequenced in a study of technical replicates of blood from a few donors. The table came from immunoSEQ multiplex PCR; TCRdb's copy has only in-frame clones and leaves some out. The repertoire holds approximately 76,000 clones, with 91% as singletons. The sample taken for sequencing was T cells isolated from PBMCs. The receptor set was obtained from a human donor in good health.

The V gene is TRBV6-6, the J gene TRBJ1-1; the D gene is possibly TRBD1 (5 bases). Germline assignment: CDR1 MNHNY and CDR2 SVGAGI (reference sequence). Between the trimmed V and J ends, which lost 6 bases and 1 base, there was a span of 9 bases. The CDR3 is 13 amino acids. For the CDR3, the DNA is TGTGCCAGCAGACCTCAGGGGAACACTGAAGCTTTCTTT. It specifies CASRPQGNTEAFF.

The V call is TRBV7-9, the J call TRBJ1-1, with 7 bases aligning to TRBD1. The CDR3 length is 16 residues. Germline V gene lookup returns CDR1 SEHNR and CDR2 FQNEAQ (reference sequence). Trimming took 1 base from V and 1 from J; bases not matched to a gene: 6. As DNA, the CDR3 is TGTGCCAGCAGCTTAGTCCCGACAGGGCCGAACACTGAAGCTTTCTTT. Residues: CASSLVPTGPNTEAFF.